Listed below are T cell receptor beta chains from one sample, sequenced in a study of T cell repertoires in cytomegalovirus infection. TCRdb reprocessed the reads via MiXCR and lists one record per CDR3 protein. The sample consists of about 310,000 distinct CDR3 sequences, roughly 16% of them appearing once. The sequenced sample consisted of PBMCs. The origin of the receptors is a human donor in good health (CMV status not recorded). Some clones in this sample may be carry-over from other donors' samples. Each CDR3 is given with its conserved first and last residue. Each record gives: J gene, D gene, clone size, V gene, CDR3 DNA, CDR3 protein. The D gene is left open where the match is weak. The listing skips clone size in some rows; elsewhere it reads once, few, many or a size class.

J gene: TRBJ2-1
D gene: -
clone size: -
V gene: TRBV7-4
CDR3 DNA: TGTGCCAGCAGCCCGAACCCCAATGGGGGTGAGCAGTTCTTC
CDR3 protein: CASSPNPNGGEQFF

J gene: TRBJ2-3
D gene: -
clone size: many
V gene: TRBV11-3
CDR3 DNA: TGTGCCAGCAGCTTAGACTCCAGGGAGTTGGATACGCAGTATTTT
CDR3 protein: CASSLDSRELDTQYF

J gene: TRBJ1-1
D gene: -
clone size: few
V gene: TRBV6-6
CDR3 DNA: TGTGCCAGCAGTTACCTGACGAGACTGAACACTGAAGCTTTCTTT
CDR3 protein: CASSYLTRLNTEAFF

J gene: TRBJ1-5
D gene: -
clone size: -
V gene: TRBV24-1
CDR3 DNA: TGTGCCACCAGTGATTTCAACAGCAATCAGCCCCAGCATTTT
CDR3 protein: CATSDFNSNQPQHF

J gene: TRBJ1-1
D gene: -
clone size: -
V gene: TRBV7-2
CDR3 DNA: TGTGCCAGCAGCTTAGATCTCACGAACACTGAAGCTTTCTTT
CDR3 protein: CASSLDLTNTEAFF

J gene: TRBJ1-5
D gene: -
clone size: -
V gene: TRBV12-3/TRBV12-4
CDR3 DNA: TGTGCCAGCAGTGAAGGAGGGACGGGGCCCCAGCATTTT
CDR3 protein: CASSEGGTGPQHF

J gene: TRBJ1-6
D gene: -
clone size: many
V gene: TRBV7-2
CDR3 DNA: TGTGCCAGCAGCTTAGTGGGGGGGAATTCACCCCTCCACTTT
CDR3 protein: CASSLVGGNSPLHF

J gene: TRBJ2-2
D gene: -
clone size: few
V gene: TRBV28
CDR3 DNA: TGTGCCAGCAGTTCCCCCGTGTGGAGCACCGGGGAGCTGTTTTTT
CDR3 protein: CASSSPVWSTGELFF

J gene: TRBJ2-7
D gene: TRBD2
clone size: few
V gene: TRBV10-3
CDR3 DNA: TGTGCCATCAGTGGGACTAGCGGGGGGTACGAGCAGTACTTC
CDR3 protein: CAISGTSGGYEQYF

J gene: TRBJ2-7
D gene: TRBD1
clone size: many
V gene: TRBV7-9
CDR3 DNA: TGTGCCAGCAGCCCGTCTCCGGGACAGGGGGCCGGATGGAATTACGAGCAGTACTTC
CDR3 protein: CASSPSPGQGAGWNYEQYF

J gene: TRBJ2-5
D gene: -
clone size: -
V gene: TRBV6-6
CDR3 DNA: TGTGCCAGCAGCGGACCCATAAGATTCAAAGAGACCCAGTACTTC
CDR3 protein: CASSGPIRFKETQYF

J gene: TRBJ2-3
D gene: -
clone size: many
V gene: TRBV7-3
CDR3 DNA: TGTGCCAGCAGCTTAAAGGGACGGGGGCCCCGCACAGATACGCAGTATTTT
CDR3 protein: CASSLKGRGPRTDTQYF

J gene: TRBJ1-4
D gene: TRBD1
clone size: many
V gene: TRBV25-1
CDR3 DNA: TGTGCCAGCCTGGGACAGGGAACAACTAATGAAAAACTGTTTTTT
CDR3 protein: CASLGQGTTNEKLFF

J gene: TRBJ1-4
D gene: TRBD1
clone size: many
V gene: TRBV4-1
CDR3 DNA: TGCGCCAGCAGCCCGGGACAGGGGAGGGTCCGGGGTGAAAAACTGTTTTTT
CDR3 protein: CASSPGQGRVRGEKLFF

J gene: TRBJ1-1
D gene: -
clone size: -
V gene: TRBV20-1
CDR3 DNA: TGCAGTGCTAAGCGGGCATCGATGGAGACTGAAGCTTTCTTT
CDR3 protein: CSAKRASMETEAFF

J gene: TRBJ1-1
D gene: -
clone size: -
V gene: TRBV28
CDR3 DNA: TGTGCCAGCATGGGGATGAACGATGAAGCTTTCTTT
CDR3 protein: CASMGMNDEAFF

J gene: TRBJ2-5
D gene: -
clone size: few
V gene: TRBV5-1
CDR3 DNA: TGCGCCAGCAGCCCCGAGAACGAGGGCCAAGAGACCCAGTACTTC
CDR3 protein: CASSPENEGQETQYF

J gene: TRBJ1-6
D gene: -
clone size: few
V gene: TRBV7-9
CDR3 DNA: TGTGCCAGCAGCTCGCCGTCTCAGGGGACGTTCTCACCCCTCCACTTT
CDR3 protein: CASSSPSQGTFSPLHF

J gene: TRBJ1-6
D gene: TRBD1
clone size: -
V gene: TRBV12-3/TRBV12-4
CDR3 DNA: TGTGCCAGCAGCCTCGGACAGGGAAATAATTCACCCCTCCACTTT
CDR3 protein: CASSLGQGNNSPLHF

J gene: TRBJ2-5
D gene: -
clone size: many
V gene: TRBV28
CDR3 DNA: TGTGCCAGCAGGGGACCAGAGACCCAGTACTTC
CDR3 protein: CASRGPETQYF

J gene: TRBJ2-3
D gene: TRBD1
clone size: -
V gene: TRBV29-1
CDR3 DNA: TGCAGCGTTTCCTGGACAGGGGGCACAGATACGCAGTATTTT
CDR3 protein: CSVSWTGGTDTQYF

J gene: TRBJ1-5
D gene: TRBD1
clone size: many
V gene: TRBV5-8
CDR3 DNA: TGTGCCAGCAGCACAGGGGGATATAACAATCAGCCCCAGCATTTT
CDR3 protein: CASSTGGYNNQPQHF

J gene: TRBJ2-1
D gene: TRBD2
clone size: many
V gene: TRBV6-2/TRBV6-3
CDR3 DNA: TGTGCCAGCAGTTCCGGGGGGTTCTCCTACAATGAGCAGTTCTTC
CDR3 protein: CASSSGGFSYNEQFF

J gene: TRBJ1-3
D gene: -
clone size: many
V gene: TRBV7-2
CDR3 DNA: TGTGCCAGCAGTCTTGGGCCCCCGGGAGGAAACACCATATATTTT
CDR3 protein: CASSLGPPGGNTIYF

J gene: TRBJ2-1
D gene: -
clone size: many
V gene: TRBV20-1
CDR3 DNA: TGCAGTGCTCCTAGACCAAGCTCCTACAATGAGCAGTTCTTC
CDR3 protein: CSAPRPSSYNEQFF

J gene: TRBJ1-5
D gene: TRBD1
clone size: few
V gene: TRBV28
CDR3 DNA: TGTGCCAGCACCCAAGGGGGCGTAAATCAGCCCCAGCATTTT
CDR3 protein: CASTQGGVNQPQHF

J gene: TRBJ2-5
D gene: -
clone size: many
V gene: TRBV6-1
CDR3 DNA: TGTGCCAGCATACAACGAGGAGCAGAGACCCAGTACTTC
CDR3 protein: CASIQRGAETQYF

J gene: TRBJ1-1
D gene: -
clone size: many
V gene: TRBV7-9
CDR3 DNA: TGTGCCAGCAGCTTCGGGGCTACCCGATACACTGAAGCTTTCTTT
CDR3 protein: CASSFGATRYTEAFF

J gene: TRBJ2-5
D gene: TRBD2
clone size: -
V gene: TRBV4-2
CDR3 DNA: TGTGCCAGCAGTCGGCTAGCGGGGGAACAAGAGACCCAGTACTTC
CDR3 protein: CASSRLAGEQETQYF

J gene: TRBJ2-5
D gene: -
clone size: many
V gene: TRBV7-2
CDR3 DNA: TGTGCCAGCAGCCCCCGTAGTTGGGTACAAGAGACCCAGTACTTC
CDR3 protein: CASSPRSWVQETQYF

J gene: TRBJ1-3
D gene: -
clone size: many
V gene: TRBV7-2
CDR3 DNA: TGTGCCAGCAGCGGAGAAGGGGTTGACACCATATATTTT
CDR3 protein: CASSGEGVDTIYF

J gene: TRBJ1-4
D gene: -
clone size: -
V gene: TRBV20-1
CDR3 DNA: TGCAGTGCTAAGGGCGCCTCGGGGGTACATGAAAAACTGTTTTTT
CDR3 protein: CSAKGASGVHEKLFF

J gene: TRBJ2-2
D gene: -
clone size: -
V gene: TRBV7-4
CDR3 DNA: TGTGCCAGCAGCCCAGACCGAGCTATTACCGGGGAGCTGTTTTTT
CDR3 protein: CASSPDRAITGELFF

J gene: TRBJ2-5
D gene: TRBD2
clone size: many
V gene: TRBV12-3/TRBV12-4
CDR3 DNA: TGTGCCAGCAGTTTAACAGCGGGGGCCCCGGAGACCCAGTACTTC
CDR3 protein: CASSLTAGAPETQYF

J gene: TRBJ1-1
D gene: -
clone size: few
V gene: TRBV2
CDR3 DNA: TGTGCCAGCAGTGGGTACAGGATTGACACTGAAGCTTTCTTT
CDR3 protein: CASSGYRIDTEAFF

J gene: TRBJ2-5
D gene: -
clone size: many
V gene: TRBV7-7
CDR3 DNA: TGTGCTAGCAGCTTAGCCGGGATTGAGACCCAGTACTTC
CDR3 protein: CASSLAGIETQYF

J gene: TRBJ1-3
D gene: -
clone size: -
V gene: TRBV12-3/TRBV12-4
CDR3 DNA: TGTGCCAGCAGGCCCTCGGACAGTGGAAACAACATATATTTT
CDR3 protein: CASRPSDSGNNIYF

J gene: TRBJ2-5
D gene: -
clone size: -
V gene: TRBV20-1
CDR3 DNA: TGCAGTGCTATTCATCCGTGGATCGGGGGTGAGGCAGAGACCCAGTACTTC
CDR3 protein: CSAIHPWIGGEAETQYF

J gene: TRBJ2-3
D gene: -
clone size: -
V gene: TRBV10-3
CDR3 DNA: TGTGCCATCAGTGAGTCAGGGAATGCTGATACGCAGTATTTT
CDR3 protein: CAISESGNADTQYF

J gene: TRBJ2-3
D gene: -
clone size: many
V gene: TRBV7-9
CDR3 DNA: TGTGCCAGCAGCCCAACAGTCGGGGGTAGCACAGATACGCAGTATTTT
CDR3 protein: CASSPTVGGSTDTQYF

J gene: TRBJ2-1
D gene: -
clone size: -
V gene: TRBV28
CDR3 DNA: TGTGCCAGCAGTTTATGGGGGGGCCCCTACAATGAGCAGTTCTTC
CDR3 protein: CASSLWGGPYNEQFF

J gene: TRBJ2-7
D gene: -
clone size: many
V gene: TRBV12-3/TRBV12-4
CDR3 DNA: TGTGCCAGCAGTTCACGAACCTACGAGCAGTACTTC
CDR3 protein: CASSSRTYEQYF

J gene: TRBJ2-7
D gene: TRBD1
clone size: -
V gene: TRBV4-1
CDR3 DNA: TGCGCCAGCAGCCAAAAGACAGGGGAAGGGTACGAGCAGTACTTC
CDR3 protein: CASSQKTGEGYEQYF

J gene: TRBJ2-3
D gene: -
clone size: -
V gene: TRBV20-1
CDR3 DNA: TGCAGTGCACCTAAGAGGGCAGATACGCAGTATTTT
CDR3 protein: CSAPKRADTQYF

J gene: TRBJ1-2
D gene: TRBD1
clone size: few
V gene: TRBV20-1
CDR3 DNA: TGCAGTGCTACCCAGACAGGGGCTATCTATGGCTACACCTTC
CDR3 protein: CSATQTGAIYGYTF

J gene: TRBJ2-1
D gene: -
clone size: few
V gene: TRBV3-1
CDR3 DNA: TGTGCCAGCAGCCAAGAGAGGGGAGTCAATGAGCAGTTCTTC
CDR3 protein: CASSQERGVNEQFF